At least ten counts were recorded for the clone carrying this T cell receptor (beta chain). Its antigen is not identified. This sample was included in a study of T-cell memory formation after mild COVID-19. Study-level findings and limits: Memory sampled before infection contained some responding clones, suggesting cross-reactive memory joined.

TCRdb analysed the 5' RACE reads with MiXCR anew, one entry per CDR3 protein. The data contain approximately 260,000 distinct CDR3 sequences, 16% of them singletons. In germline, CDR1 is DFQATT, CDR2 SNEGSKA (reference sequence). Trimming took 2 bases from V and 3 from J; bases not matched to a gene: 4. The CDR3 runs 15 residues. The TCR originated in a man between 18 and 29 years old who had mild COVID-19 (a few samples of this study predate the infection). Cell type and time point are not known. The rearrangement links TRBV20-1 to TRBJ2-1; TRBD2 aligns across 10 bases. Sequenced: PBMCs or a T cell subset sorted from them (not recorded which). The DNA of the CDR3 is TGCAGTGCTAGACTAGCGGGGGAATTCTACAATGAGCAGTTCTTC. Its translation is CSARLAGEFYNEQFF.